The clone carrying this TCR beta chain was observed at least ten times. Its antigen remains unidentified. The CDR3 runs to 12 residues. Trimming removed 2 bases at V and 2 bases at J, with 4 bases between. Per germline, CDR1 DFQATT and CDR2 SNEGSKA (reference sequence). The data belong to a study of molecular identifiers for immune sequencing clone quantification. Study-level results: Clone sizes could be underestimated for highly expanded clones when identical TCR molecules share a barcode.

One entry per CDR3 protein, called by TCRdb with MiXCR from the PCR reads. The table includes around 86,000 distinct CDR3 sequences, over 15% detected once. Sequenced input: naive CD8+ T cells from blood, with Jurkat cell RNA spiked in. Subset in this sample: FACS-sorted CD8+CD4-CCR7+CD45RA+ naive T cells. This TCR was sampled from a human donor in good health. Some libraries in this study had Jurkat cell RNA spiked in. V gene TRBV20-1 combines with J gene TRBJ1-3; no definite D call. CDR3 nucleotide sequence: TGCAGTGCTAGAACAACTGGAAACACCATATATTTT. Translated: CSARTTGNTIYF.